The 2 T cell receptor beta chains in this list originate from one sample, sequenced in a study of T cells in localized non-small cell lung cancer. Only in-frame clones appear in the TCRdb table, and some are missing; sequencing was by immunoSEQ multiplex PCR. This sample has approximately 31,000 clones; roughly 90% occur once, and the top ten carry 15% to 20%. The sample was peripheral blood mononuclear cells, taken before any cancer treatment. Receptor source: a man aged 35 to 69 with stage III lung adenocarcinoma.

The rearrangement links TRBV7-2 to TRBJ2-1; D ambiguous. The CDR3 is 14 residues long. Trimming stripped 5 bases from V and 8 bases from J, with 16 bases between. Germline V lookup: CDR1 SGHTA, CDR2 FQGNSA. As DNA, the CDR3 is TGTGCCAGCAGCGTAAACGGTGGTTTCTATGAGCAGTTCTTC. Amino acid sequence: CASSVNGGFYEQFF.

V and J are TRBV5-6 and TRBJ2-7; D uncertain. CDR3 length: 13 amino acids. Germline V gives CDR1 SGHDT, CDR2 YYEEEE. The V and J ends lost 2 bases and 7 bases respectively, with 13 bases between them. CDR3 residues: CASSFVPPEEQYF. In DNA, the CDR3 is TGTGCCAGCAGCTTTGTTCCCCCGGAGGAGCAGTACTTC.